This record covers a single T cell receptor beta chain. TCRdb keeps only in-frame clones here, not all; method: immunoSEQ multiplex PCR. The table lists 75,000 to 100,000 clones, 80% to 90% of them singletons. This sample was included in a study of T cell responses to AZD1222 COVID-19 vaccine. The receptor was derived from an adult in good health. This specimen consisted of peripheral blood, obtained on day 0 of AZD1222 vaccination.

This CDR3 is CSVPLGQGTYGYTF. As DNA, the CDR3 is TGCAGCGTTCCACTGGGACAGGGGACGTATGGCTACACCTTC. This chain connects TRBV29-1 to TRBJ1-2; 10 bases line up with TRBD1. In germline, CDR1 is SQVTM, CDR2 ANQGSEA. This CDR3 spans 14 amino acids. J gave up 5 bases and V 5 bases, and 8 bases lay outside the gene matches.